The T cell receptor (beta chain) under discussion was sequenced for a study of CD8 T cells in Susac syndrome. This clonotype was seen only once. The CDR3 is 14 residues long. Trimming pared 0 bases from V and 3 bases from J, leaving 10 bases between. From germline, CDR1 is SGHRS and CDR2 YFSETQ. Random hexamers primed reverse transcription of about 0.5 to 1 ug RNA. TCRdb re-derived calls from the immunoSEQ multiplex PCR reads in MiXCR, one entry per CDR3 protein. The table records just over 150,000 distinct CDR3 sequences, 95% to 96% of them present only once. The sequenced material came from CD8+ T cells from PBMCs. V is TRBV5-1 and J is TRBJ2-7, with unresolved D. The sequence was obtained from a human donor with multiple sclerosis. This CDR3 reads CASSLVAGYYEQYV. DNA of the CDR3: TGCGCCAGCAGCTTGGTCGCCGGGTACTACGAGCAGTACGTC.